Presented here are 27 T cell receptor beta chains from one specimen sequenced in a study of blood T cells in healthy people across ages. A sample-barcoded 5' primer and a J-beta primer mix were used in a second PCR of about 7 to 12 cycles. TCRdb used MiXCR to reprocess the 5' RACE reads, holding one entry per CDR3 protein. The top ten clones hold around 2.1% of a sample with about 2 million distinct CDR3 sequences, about 50% of them seen once. The specimen was blood. The receptors come from a woman in her forties in good health.

The chain combines TRBV7-9 with TRBJ2-3; perhaps TRBD2 as D (6 bases). The CDR3 spans 14 residues. V shed 4 bases and J shed 5 bases, with 13 bases lying between them. Germline loops: CDR1 SEHNR, CDR2 FQNEAQ (reference sequence). CDR3 nucleotide sequence: TGTGCCAGCAGCTCTGGGACTTTCGGAGATACGCAGTATTTT. It encodes CASSSGTFGDTQYF.

In its sample, this clonotype was seen a few times. The chain has TRBV7-9 and TRBJ2-5; D is uncertain. The J call is in doubt because the DNA end fits TRBJ2-7 better. This CDR3 comprises 15 residues. Germline V gene lookup returns CDR1 SEHNR and CDR2 FQNEAQ (reference sequence). The CDR3 region has the DNA TGTGCCAGCAGCTTAGGTCCGGCGGTTACCTACGAGCAGTACTTC. Translation gives CASSLGPAVTYEQYF.

This clonotype has more than one count but fewer than ten. The chain recombines TRBV6-5 with TRBJ2-7; TRBD2 agrees at 7 bases. Germline-derived CDR1 and CDR2 are MNHEY and SVGAGI. V was clipped by 10 bases and J by 6 bases; unmatched bases: 15. The CDR3 runs 14 residues. CDR3 amino acids: CATAPRGLNGEQYF. The DNA for the CDR3 is TGTGCCACCGCCCCCCGGGGACTAAATGGCGAGCAGTACTTC.

The J gene is TRBJ1-4, the V gene TRBV2, with D possibly matching TRBD1 (5 bases). This CDR3 is 13 amino acids long. The germline V gene has CDR1 SNHLY and CDR2 FYNNEI. Trimming took off 6 bases at V and 5 bases at J, with 10 bases between the two ends. CDR3 in amino acids: CASSRDVNEKLFF. The CDR3 DNA sequence: TGTGCCAGCAGCCGGGACGTCAATGAAAAACTGTTTTTT.

The chain couples TRBV5-6 to TRBJ2-5; D might be TRBD2 (6 bases). The V end lost 2 bases, the J end lost 2 bases, and 10 bases lay between the germline ends. Germline CDR1 reads SGHDT; CDR2 reads YYEEEE. The CDR3 totals 14 residues. Here the CDR3 DNA reads TGTGCCAGCAGCTTTTCGGAGGGACAAGAGACCCAGTACTTC. It is translated as CASSFSEGQETQYF.

The V and J genes are TRBV10-1 and TRBJ2-1; possible D gene TRBD2, 7 bases. Trimming removed 4 bases at V and 8 bases at J, with 18 bases between. The CDR3 totals 15 residues. Per germline, CDR1 WNHNN and CDR2 SYGVQD (reference sequence). In DNA, the CDR3 is TGCGCCAGCAGTGGGCCAAGGGGGGGGCGATATGAGCAGTTCTTC. Protein product: CASSGPRGGRYEQFF.

This chain connects TRBV29-1 to TRBJ2-4, with D tentatively TRBD1 (5 bases). The assigned J gene may be wrong: the sequence end matches TRBJ2-5 better. CDR1 is SQVTM and CDR2 is ANQGSEA in the germline V gene. The CDR3 runs to 12 residues. The CDR3 region has the DNA TGCAGCATCGAAGTGGGGCAGGAGACCCAGTACTTC. It yields the protein CSIEVGQETQYF.

This clonotype came up a few times. The chain couples TRBV12-3 or TRBV12-4 to TRBJ1-5; D gene ambiguous. CDR3 length: 12 residues. The V end lost 7 bases, the J end lost 1 base, and 5 bases lay between the germline ends. CDR3: CASKKSNQPQHF. The CDR3 DNA reads TGTGCCAGCAAGAAGAGCAATCAGCCCCAGCATTTT.

CDR3 sequence reads: CASSDFSGDNEQFF. The CDR3 DNA reads TGTGCCAGCAGTGATTTTTCAGGGGACAATGAGCAGTTCTTC. The chain has TRBV27 and TRBJ2-1, with TRBD1 as a possible D gene (6 bases). V was clipped by 5 bases and J by 5 bases, with 13 bases between them. Looked up from germline, CDR1 is MNHEY and CDR2 is SMNVEV (reference sequence). The CDR3 is 14 residues long.

V usage is TRBV29-1 and J usage is TRBJ2-1; TRBD1 aligns across 9 bases. This CDR3 is built from 13 residues. Germline V gene data show CDR1 as SQVTM and CDR2 as ANQGSEA. V gave up 7 bases and J gave up 7 bases; unmatched junction bases: 8. The CDR3: CSAGTGIWNEQFF. The CDR3, as DNA: TGCAGCGCTGGGACAGGGATATGGAATGAGCAGTTCTTC.

This clonotype has only a few counts. The rearrangement links TRBV20-1 to TRBJ2-1; unclear D gene. CDR3 length equals 10 residues. Germline-derived CDR1 and CDR2 are DFQATT and SNEGSKA (reference sequence). V dropped 3 bases and J dropped 8 bases, with 5 bases sitting between them. CDR3 loop: CSASAHEQFF. The CDR3 DNA reads as TGCAGTGCTAGTGCCCATGAGCAGTTCTTC.

The chain employs TRBV7-8 and TRBJ2-1, with D possibly being TRBD1 (6 bases). This CDR3 has 15 amino acids. V was shortened by 5 bases and J by 10 bases, with 21 bases between the two germline ends. Germline CDR1 is SGHVS and CDR2 is FQNEAQ. CDR3 in amino acids: CASSPRLGHVYEQFF. In nucleotides, the CDR3 is TGTGCCAGCAGCCCAAGGCTGGGACACGTCTACGAGCAGTTCTTC.

The V gene is TRBV6-5, the J gene TRBJ2-3; a weak D match, TRBD1 (6 bases). Germline lookup yields CDR1 MNHEY and CDR2 SVGAGI. Trimming shortened V by 6 bases and J by 6 bases, and 22 bases separated the two germline ends. CDR3 length: 16 residues. CDR3 in DNA: TGTGCCAGCAGAGGAGACCGGGACATCAGCAGGGATACGCAGTATTTT. Amino acid sequence: CASRGDRDISRDTQYF.

The chain employs TRBV24-1 and TRBJ2-4, with TRBD1 as a possible D gene (6 bases). Germline assignment: CDR1 KGHDR and CDR2 SFDVKD. This CDR3 contains 15 residues. Trimming pared 8 bases from V and 4 bases from J, leaving 17 bases between. For the CDR3, the DNA is TGTGCCACCAATGAGCTACAGGGTGAGAAAAACATTCAGTACTTC. As protein: CATNELQGEKNIQYF.

V is TRBV9 and J is TRBJ1-2; weak D call: TRBD1 (5 bases). The CDR3 is made up of 14 amino acids. Trimming pared 4 bases from V and 0 bases from J, leaving 10 bases between. Per the germline V gene, CDR1 is SGDLS and CDR2 is YYNGEE. CDR3 DNA: TGTGCCAGCAGCTCCCAGGGCACTAACTATGGCTACACCTTC. This encodes CASSSQGTNYGYTF.

This clonotype occurred a few times. The gene calls are TRBV5-1 and TRBJ2-6, with 8 bases matching TRBD1. This CDR3 spans 17 amino acids. CDR1 and CDR2 from the germline V gene are SGHRS and YFSETQ. J was trimmed by 7 bases and V by 2 bases; bases with no gene match: 11. The CDR3: CASSFGQGPLVANVLTF. For the CDR3, the DNA is TGCGCCAGCAGCTTCGGACAGGGTCCTCTGGTAGCCAACGTCCTGACTTTC.

The V and J genes are TRBV7-9 and TRBJ1-2; 8 positions match TRBD1. Per the germline V gene, CDR1 is SEHNR and CDR2 is FQNEAQ (reference sequence). The trim removed 2 bases at V and 7 bases at J, leaving 12 bases unmatched. The CDR3 has 16 residues. In nucleotides, the CDR3 is TGTGCCAGCAGCTTATCAGGGACAGGCAGGCCTTTTGGCTACACCTTC. As protein: CASSLSGTGRPFGYTF.

The V gene is TRBV7-9, the J gene TRBJ1-2, with no clear D. The V end was cut by 3 bases, the J end by 2 bases, with 10 bases between. The CDR3 runs 14 residues. Germline V lookup: CDR1 SEHNR, CDR2 FQNEAQ (reference sequence). CDR3 region: CASSFGERNYGYTF. The CDR3 DNA is TGTGCCAGCAGCTTTGGGGAGCGAAACTATGGCTACACCTTC.

The genes are TRBV14 and TRBJ1-4, with D perhaps matching TRBD1 (5 bases). The CDR3 has 15 amino acids. V was shortened by 5 bases and J by 5 bases, with 15 bases between the two germline ends. Germline lookup yields CDR1 SGHDN and CDR2 FVKESK. CDR3 sequence reads: CASSGNGAFNEKLFF. The CDR3 coding sequence is TGTGCCAGCAGCGGAAACGGGGCCTTCAATGAAAAACTGTTTTTT. Full variable domain (remainder filled in from reference TRBV14 and TRBJ1-4): EAGVTQFPSHSVIEKGQTVTLRCDPISGHDNLYWYRRVMGKEIKFLLHFVKESKQDESGMPNNRFLAERTGGTYSTLKVQPAELEDSGVYFCASSGNGAFNEKLFFGSGTQLSVL.

To note about this clonotype: The junction shows a germline mismatch at one end, possibly a read error. The chain uses TRBV20-1 and TRBJ1-4; 7 nucleotides align to TRBD1. Germline lookup yields CDR1 DFQATT and CDR2 SNEGSKA (reference sequence). This CDR3 has 16 residues. CDR3 sequence: CSGSTGHRATNEKPFF. The DNA of the CDR3 is TGCAGTGGTTCGACAGGGCATAGGGCAACTAATGAAAAACCGTTTTTT.

This clonotype has only one observation. The V call is TRBV24-1, the J call TRBJ2-1; 8 positions agree with TRBD2. CDR1 and CDR2 (germline): KGHDR, SFDVKD. V was pared by 4 bases and J by 10 bases, with 17 bases of the junction left unmatched. The CDR3 is made up of 17 amino acids. The CDR3 is CATSDPRGQRGRGEQFF. CDR3 nucleotides: TGTGCCACCAGTGACCCGAGGGGCCAGCGGGGGAGAGGGGAGCAGTTCTTC.

V is TRBV29-1 and J is TRBJ2-3; possible D gene TRBD1, 6 bases. V lost 1 base and J 0 bases, leaving 14 bases between the germline ends. Germline V gene data show CDR1 as SQVTM and CDR2 as ANQGSEA. This CDR3 has 16 residues. The CDR3 is CSVEGPTGRSTDTQYF. In DNA, the CDR3 is TGCAGCGTTGAAGGGCCCACAGGGAGAAGCACAGATACGCAGTATTTT.

V and J are TRBV20-1 and TRBJ1-2; maybe TRBD1 (5 bases). V was trimmed by 3 bases and J by 3 bases, leaving 14 bases between them. This CDR3 spans 14 amino acids. Germline-derived CDR1 and CDR2 are DFQATT and SNEGSKA (reference sequence). The CDR3 loop is CSARVWGGDYGYTF. DNA of the CDR3: TGCAGTGCTAGGGTGTGGGGCGGCGACTATGGCTACACCTTC.

This chain connects TRBV11-1 to TRBJ2-1, with TRBD1 identical over 9 bases. Trimming took 5 bases from V and 6 from J; bases not matched to a gene: 8. Germline V gene sequence: CDR1 SGHAT, CDR2 FQDESV (reference sequence). This CDR3 is 15 amino acids long. The CDR3 loop reads CASSPRDRDFNEQFF. As DNA, the CDR3 is TGTGCCAGCAGCCCCCGGGACAGGGACTTCAATGAGCAGTTCTTC.

V and J are TRBV6-2 or TRBV6-3 and TRBJ2-5, with D perhaps matching TRBD2 (6 bases). The CDR3 is made up of 15 amino acids. The V gene lost 6 bases and the J gene lost 5 bases, with 19 bases spanning the gap. The V gene's germline CDR1 is MNHEY and CDR2 SVGEGT. The CDR3 region has the DNA TGTGCCAGCAGGCTCGGACGGAGGGTTTATGAGACCCAGTACTTC. This translates into CASRLGRRVYETQYF.

The chain carries TRBV20-1 and TRBJ2-1; 11 bases map to TRBD2. The CDR3 totals 16 residues. The germline CDR1 and CDR2 sequences are DFQATT and SNEGSKA (reference sequence). The J segment lost 1 base and the V segment lost 5 bases, leaving 7 bases of the junction unmatched. CDR3 bases: TGCAGTGCTCCCGGCCTAGCGGGAGGTTCCTACAATGAGCAGTTCTTC. It translates to CSAPGLAGGSYNEQFF.

Of note for this clonotype: Its ends do not fully match the called genes, so a read error is possible. The chain uses TRBV6-5 and TRBJ2-3; no definite D call. CDR1 is MNHEY and CDR2 is SVGAGI in the germline V gene. This CDR3 region has 13 residues. Written as DNA, the CDR3 is TGTGCCAGCAGTGTCCACTACACAGATACGCAGTCTTTT. Protein: CASSVHYTDTQSF.